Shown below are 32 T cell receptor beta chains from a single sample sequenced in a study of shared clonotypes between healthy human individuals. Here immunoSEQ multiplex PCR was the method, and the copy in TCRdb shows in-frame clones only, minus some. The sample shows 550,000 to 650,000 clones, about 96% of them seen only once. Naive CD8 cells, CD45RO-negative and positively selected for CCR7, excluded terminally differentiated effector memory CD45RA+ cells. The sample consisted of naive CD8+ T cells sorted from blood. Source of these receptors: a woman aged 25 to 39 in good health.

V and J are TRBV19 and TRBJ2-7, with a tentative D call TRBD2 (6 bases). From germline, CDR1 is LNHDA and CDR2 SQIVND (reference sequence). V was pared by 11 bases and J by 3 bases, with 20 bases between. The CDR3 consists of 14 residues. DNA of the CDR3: TGTGCCTCAGCCCACGACGGGGAGGACTACGAGCAGTACTTC. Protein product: CASAHDGEDYEQYF. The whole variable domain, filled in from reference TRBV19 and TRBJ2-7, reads DGGITQSPKYLFRKEGQNVTLSCEQNLNHDAMYWYRQDPGQGLRLIYYSQIVNDFQKGDIAEGYSVSREKKESFPLTVTSAQKNPTAFYLCASAHDGEDYEQYFGPGTRLTVT.

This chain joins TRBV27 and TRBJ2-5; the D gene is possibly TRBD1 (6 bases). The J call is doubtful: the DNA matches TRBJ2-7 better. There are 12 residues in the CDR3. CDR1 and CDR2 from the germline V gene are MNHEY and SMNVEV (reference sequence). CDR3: CASSSTGFEQYF. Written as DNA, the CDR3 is TGTGCCAGCAGCTCCACAGGGTTCGAGCAGTACTTC.

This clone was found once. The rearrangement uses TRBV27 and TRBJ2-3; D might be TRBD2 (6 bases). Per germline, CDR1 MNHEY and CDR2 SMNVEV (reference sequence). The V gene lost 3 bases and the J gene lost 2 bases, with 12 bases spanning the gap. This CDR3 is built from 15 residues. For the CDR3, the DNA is TGTGCCAGCAGTTTCTCCGGGGGACCCACAGATACGCAGTATTTT. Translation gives CASSFSGGPTDTQYF.

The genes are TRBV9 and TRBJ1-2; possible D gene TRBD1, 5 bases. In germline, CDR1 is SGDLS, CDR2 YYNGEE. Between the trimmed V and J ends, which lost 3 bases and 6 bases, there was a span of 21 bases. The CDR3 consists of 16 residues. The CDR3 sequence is CASSANRDPELDGYTF. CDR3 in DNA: TGTGCCAGCAGCGCAAACCGGGACCCAGAGTTGGATGGCTACACCTTC.

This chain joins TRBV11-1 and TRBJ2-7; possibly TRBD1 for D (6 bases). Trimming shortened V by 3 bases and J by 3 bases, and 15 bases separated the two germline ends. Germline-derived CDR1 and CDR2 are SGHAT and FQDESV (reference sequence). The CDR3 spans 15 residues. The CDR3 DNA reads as TGTGCCAGCAGCTTGACGCCAGGGGCGGTCTACGAGCAGTACTTC. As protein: CASSLTPGAVYEQYF.

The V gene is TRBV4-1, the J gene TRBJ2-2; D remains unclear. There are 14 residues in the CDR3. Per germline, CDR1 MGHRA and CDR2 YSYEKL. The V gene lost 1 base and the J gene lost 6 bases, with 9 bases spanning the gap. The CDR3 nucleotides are TGCGCCAGCAGCCAAGTAAACCGGCCCGGGGAGCTGTTTTTT. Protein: CASSQVNRPGELFF.

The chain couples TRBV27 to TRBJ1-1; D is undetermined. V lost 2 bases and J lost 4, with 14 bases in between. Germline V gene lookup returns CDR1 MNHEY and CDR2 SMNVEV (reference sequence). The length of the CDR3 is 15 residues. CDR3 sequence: CASSLRQAASTEAFF. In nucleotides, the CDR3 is TGTGCCAGCAGTTTACGGCAGGCAGCTAGCACTGAAGCTTTCTTT.

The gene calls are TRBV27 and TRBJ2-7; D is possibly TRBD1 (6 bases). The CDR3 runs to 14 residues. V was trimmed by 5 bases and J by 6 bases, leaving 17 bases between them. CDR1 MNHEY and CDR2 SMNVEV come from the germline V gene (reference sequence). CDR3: CASSPRTDRGEQYF. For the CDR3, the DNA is TGTGCCAGCAGTCCCCGGACAGATAGGGGCGAGCAGTACTTC.

CDR3 sequence (DNA): TGTGCCAGCAGCCTGGGAAAAAGGGGGCCCTACAATGAGCAGTTCTTC. Translation: CASSLGKRGPYNEQFF. The chain recombines TRBV7-8 with TRBJ2-1, with 7 bases aligning to TRBD1. The CDR3 runs 16 residues. CDR1 is SGHVS, CDR2 FQNEAQ, per germline. Germline trimming cut 5 bases from V and 2 bases from J; bases unmatched to any gene: 9.

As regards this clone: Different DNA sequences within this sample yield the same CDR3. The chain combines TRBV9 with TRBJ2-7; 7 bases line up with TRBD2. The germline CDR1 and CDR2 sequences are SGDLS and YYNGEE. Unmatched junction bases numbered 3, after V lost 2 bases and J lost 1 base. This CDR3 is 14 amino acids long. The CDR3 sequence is CASSVGGNSYEQYF. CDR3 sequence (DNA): TGTGCCAGCAGCGTCGGGGGGAATTCCTACGAGCAGTACTTC.

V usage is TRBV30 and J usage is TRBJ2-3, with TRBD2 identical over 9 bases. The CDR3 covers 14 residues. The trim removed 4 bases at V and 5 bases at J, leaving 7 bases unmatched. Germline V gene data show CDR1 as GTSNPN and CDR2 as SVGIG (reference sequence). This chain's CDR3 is CAWTASGVKDTQYF. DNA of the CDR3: TGTGCCTGGACGGCTAGCGGGGTTAAAGATACGCAGTATTTT.

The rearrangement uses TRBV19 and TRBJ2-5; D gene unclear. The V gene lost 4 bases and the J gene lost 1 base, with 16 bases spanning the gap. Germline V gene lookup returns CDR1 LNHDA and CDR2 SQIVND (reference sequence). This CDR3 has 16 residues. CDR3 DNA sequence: TGTGCCAGTAGTAGTTCTGGAGTAGATGCCCAAGAGACCCAGTACTTC. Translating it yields CASSSSGVDAQETQYF.

CDR3 protein: CASSQDQSEQYF. The CDR3 DNA follows: TGCGCCAGCAGCCAAGATCAAAGCGAGCAGTACTTC. The V call is TRBV4-1, the J call TRBJ2-7; D gene unclear. The ends were cut back, 0 bases at V and 6 bases at J, with 6 bases in the middle. The germline CDR1 and CDR2 sequences are MGHRA and YSYEKL. CDR3 size: 12 residues.

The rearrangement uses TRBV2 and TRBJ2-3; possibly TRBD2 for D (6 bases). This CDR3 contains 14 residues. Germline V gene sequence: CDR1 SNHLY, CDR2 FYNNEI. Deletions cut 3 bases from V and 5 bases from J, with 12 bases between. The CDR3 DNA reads TGTGCCAGCAGTGAGGGGCGGGATAAAGATACGCAGTATTTT. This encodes CASSEGRDKDTQYF.

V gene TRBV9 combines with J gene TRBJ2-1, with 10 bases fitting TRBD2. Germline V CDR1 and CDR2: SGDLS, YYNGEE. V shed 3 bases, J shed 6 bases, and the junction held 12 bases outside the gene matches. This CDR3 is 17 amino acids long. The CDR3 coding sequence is TGTGCCAGCAGCGGAGGCGGCCTAGCGGGAGTGAGCAATGAGCAGTTCTTC. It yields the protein CASSGGGLAGVSNEQFF.

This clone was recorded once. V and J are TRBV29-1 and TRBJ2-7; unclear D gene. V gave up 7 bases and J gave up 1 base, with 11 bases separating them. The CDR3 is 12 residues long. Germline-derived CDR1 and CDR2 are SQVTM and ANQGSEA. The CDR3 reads CSASGLSYEQYF. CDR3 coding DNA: TGCAGCGCCTCCGGGCTTTCCTACGAGCAGTACTTC.

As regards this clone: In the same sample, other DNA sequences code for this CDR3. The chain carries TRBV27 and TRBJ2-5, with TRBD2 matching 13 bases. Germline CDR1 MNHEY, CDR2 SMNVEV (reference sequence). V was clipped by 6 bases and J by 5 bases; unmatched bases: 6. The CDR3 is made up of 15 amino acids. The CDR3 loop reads CASSPGTSGTETQYF. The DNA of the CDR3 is TGTGCCAGCAGCCCAGGGACTAGCGGGACCGAGACCCAGTACTTC.

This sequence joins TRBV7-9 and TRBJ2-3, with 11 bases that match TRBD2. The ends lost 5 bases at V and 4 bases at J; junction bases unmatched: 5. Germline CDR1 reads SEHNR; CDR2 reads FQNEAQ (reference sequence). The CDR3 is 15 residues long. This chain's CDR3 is CASSPVAGGADTQYF. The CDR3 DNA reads TGTGCCAGCAGCCCGGTAGCGGGAGGGGCAGATACGCAGTATTTT.

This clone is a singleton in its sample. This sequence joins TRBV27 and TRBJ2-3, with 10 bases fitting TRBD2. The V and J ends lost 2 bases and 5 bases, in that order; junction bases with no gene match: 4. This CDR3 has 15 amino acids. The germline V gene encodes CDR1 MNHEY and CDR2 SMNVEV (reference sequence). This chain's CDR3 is CASSLTSGNVDTQYF. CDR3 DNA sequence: TGTGCCAGCAGTTTAACTAGCGGGAATGTAGATACGCAGTATTTT.

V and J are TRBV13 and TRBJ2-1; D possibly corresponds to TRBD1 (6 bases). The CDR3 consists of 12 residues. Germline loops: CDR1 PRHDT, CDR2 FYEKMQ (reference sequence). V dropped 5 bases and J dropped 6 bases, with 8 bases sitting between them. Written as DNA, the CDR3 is TGTGCCAGCAGCCCACAGGGCAATGAGCAGTTCTTC. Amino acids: CASSPQGNEQFF.

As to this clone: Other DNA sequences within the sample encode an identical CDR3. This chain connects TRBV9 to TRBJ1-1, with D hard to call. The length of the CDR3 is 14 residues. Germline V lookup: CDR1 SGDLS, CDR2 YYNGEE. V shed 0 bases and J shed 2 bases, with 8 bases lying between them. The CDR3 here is CASSVGAGNTEAFF. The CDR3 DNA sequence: TGTGCCAGCAGCGTAGGGGCGGGTAACACTGAAGCTTTCTTT.

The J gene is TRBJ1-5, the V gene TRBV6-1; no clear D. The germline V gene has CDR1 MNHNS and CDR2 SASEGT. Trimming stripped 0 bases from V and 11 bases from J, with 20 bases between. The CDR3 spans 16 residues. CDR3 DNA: TGTGCCAGCAGTGAAGCGCTTGAGGGAAAACGACTTGCCCAGCATTTT. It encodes CASSEALEGKRLAQHF.

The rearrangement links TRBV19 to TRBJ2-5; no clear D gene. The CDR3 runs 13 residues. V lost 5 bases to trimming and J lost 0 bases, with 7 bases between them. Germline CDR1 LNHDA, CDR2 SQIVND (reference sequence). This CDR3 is CASSLFHQETQYF. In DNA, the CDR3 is TGTGCCAGTAGTCTTTTCCACCAAGAGACCCAGTACTTC.

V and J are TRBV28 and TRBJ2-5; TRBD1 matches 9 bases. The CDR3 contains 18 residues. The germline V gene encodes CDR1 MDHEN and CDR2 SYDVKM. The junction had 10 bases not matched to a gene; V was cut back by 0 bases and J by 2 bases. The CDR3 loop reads CASSLWLRRGQGQETQYF. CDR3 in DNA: TGTGCCAGCAGTTTATGGCTCCGAAGGGGACAGGGACAAGAGACCCAGTACTTC.

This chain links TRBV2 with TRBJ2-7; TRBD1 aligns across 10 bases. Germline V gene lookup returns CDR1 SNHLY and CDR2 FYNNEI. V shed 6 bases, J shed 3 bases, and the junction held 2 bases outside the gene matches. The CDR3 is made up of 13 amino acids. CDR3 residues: CASRGTGDYEQYF. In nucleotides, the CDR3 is TGTGCCAGCAGAGGGACAGGGGACTACGAGCAGTACTTC. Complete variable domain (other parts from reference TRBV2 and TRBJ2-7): EPEVTQTPSHQVTQMGQEVILRCVPISNHLYFYWYRQILGQKVEFLVSFYNNEISEKSEIFDDQFSVERPDGSNFTLKIRSTKLEDSAMYFCASRGTGDYEQYFGPGTRLTVT.

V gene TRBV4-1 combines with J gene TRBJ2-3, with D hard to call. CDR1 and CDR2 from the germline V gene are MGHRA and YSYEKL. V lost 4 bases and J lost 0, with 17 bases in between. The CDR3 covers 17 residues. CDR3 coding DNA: TGCGCCAGCAGCCTTCCTACGGCAGTCTCTAGCACAGATACGCAGTATTTT. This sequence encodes CASSLPTAVSSTDTQYF.

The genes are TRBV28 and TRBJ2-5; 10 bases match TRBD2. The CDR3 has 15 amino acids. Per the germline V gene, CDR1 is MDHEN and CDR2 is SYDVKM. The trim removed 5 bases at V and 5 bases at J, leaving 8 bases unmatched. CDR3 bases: TGTGCCAGCAGTCCAACTAGCGGGATCCTGGAGACCCAGTACTTC. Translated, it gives CASSPTSGILETQYF.

The CDR3 DNA reads as TGTGCCAGCAGCTTCCCAGGGGTGCCCTACAATGAGCAGTTCTTC. Translation gives CASSFPGVPYNEQFF. V and J are TRBV5-4 and TRBJ2-1; D is perhaps TRBD1 (6 bases). Germline V gene data show CDR1 as SGHNT and CDR2 as YYREEE (reference sequence). Trimming removed 2 bases at V and 2 bases at J, with 11 bases between. The CDR3 contains 15 residues.

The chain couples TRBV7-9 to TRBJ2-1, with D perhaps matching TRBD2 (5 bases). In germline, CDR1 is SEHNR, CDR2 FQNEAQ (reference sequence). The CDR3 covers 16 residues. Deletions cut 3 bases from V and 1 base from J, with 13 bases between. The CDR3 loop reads CASSFGLGESYNEQFF. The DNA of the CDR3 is TGTGCCAGCAGCTTCGGGTTGGGAGAGTCCTACAATGAGCAGTTCTTC.

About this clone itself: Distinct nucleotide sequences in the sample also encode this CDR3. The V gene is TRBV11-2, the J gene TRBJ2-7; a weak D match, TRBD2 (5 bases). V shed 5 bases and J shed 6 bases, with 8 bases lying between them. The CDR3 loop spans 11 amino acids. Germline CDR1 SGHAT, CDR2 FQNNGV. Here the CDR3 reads CASSLLGEQYF. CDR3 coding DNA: TGTGCCAGCAGCCTACTAGGCGAGCAGTACTTC.

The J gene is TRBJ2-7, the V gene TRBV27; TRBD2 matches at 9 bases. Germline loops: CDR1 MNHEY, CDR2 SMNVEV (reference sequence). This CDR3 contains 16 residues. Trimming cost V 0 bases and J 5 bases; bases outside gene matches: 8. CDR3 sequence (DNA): TGTGCCAGCAGTTTATCTGCGGGAGGGTTCTTGCACGAGCAGTACTTC. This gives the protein CASSLSAGGFLHEQYF.

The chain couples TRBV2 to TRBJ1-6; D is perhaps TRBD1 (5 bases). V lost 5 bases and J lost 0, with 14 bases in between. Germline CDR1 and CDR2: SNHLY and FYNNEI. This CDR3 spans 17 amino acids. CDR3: CASSSKGRSSYNSPLHF. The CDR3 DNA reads TGTGCCAGCAGTAGTAAGGGACGGAGCTCCTATAATTCACCCCTCCACTTT. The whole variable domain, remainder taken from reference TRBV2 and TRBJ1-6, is EPEVTQTPSHQVTQMGQEVILRCVPISNHLYFYWYRQILGQKVEFLVSFYNNEISEKSEIFDDQFSVERPDGSNFTLKIRSTKLEDSAMYFCASSSKGRSSYNSPLHFGNGTRLTVT.